This T cell receptor beta chain was sequenced in a study of vaccination effects on CD4 cells after COVID-19. J gave up 10 bases and V 4 bases, and 11 bases lay outside the gene matches. The CDR3 consists of 15 residues. Germline V gene sequence: CDR1 LGHDT, CDR2 YNNKEL (reference sequence). Comments on this clone: Antigen: not known.

After expansion with viral peptide pools in the ViraFEST assay, antigen-specific CD4+ T cells were sequenced. Isolating CD4+ T cells followed ten to eleven days of culture. The table came from immunoSEQ multiplex PCR; TCRdb's copy has only in-frame clones and leaves some out. The table lists about 79,000 clones, 70% to 75% of them singletons, with about 1.7% in the top ten. This receptor was obtained from a human donor who received a COVID-19 vaccine. Sequencing used CD4+ T cells from PBMCs cultured with HCoV-229E spike peptides, obtained before COVID-19 vaccination. V usage is TRBV3-1 (or the pseudogene TRBV3-2) and J usage is TRBJ2-1; 9 bases line up with TRBD2. CDR3 in amino acids: CASSRGGGGLREQFF. The DNA of the CDR3 is TGTGCCAGCAGCCGTGGCGGGGGGGGGTTGAGGGAGCAGTTCTTC.